This entry features one TCR beta chain sequence. Its specificity is unknown. The data belong to a study of T cell responses to AZD1222 COVID-19 vaccine. General study results and limits: No repertoire was sampled before or during the peak T cell response, only after it. Baseline serostatus was positive in only a handful of AZD1222 recipients.

Sequencing used immunoSEQ multiplex PCR; TCRdb keeps in-frame clones, though not all of them. The sample lists roughly 110,000 clones, about nine tenths seen once, with 3.5% to 4.5% in the top ten. The material sequenced was peripheral blood, taken on day 0 of AZD1222 vaccination. This TCR came from an adult in good health.

The CDR3 coding sequence is TGTGCCAGCAAGGGACACGCGACCCAGTACTTC. This encodes CASKGHATQYF. The V gene is TRBV6-5, the J gene TRBJ2-5; maybe TRBD1 (6 bases). The CDR3 covers 11 residues. Per germline, CDR1 MNHEY and CDR2 SVGAGI. V lost 7 bases and J lost 7, with 10 bases in between.